A single sample is the source of the 32 T cell receptor beta chains below, sequenced in a study of T cell repertoires in cytomegalovirus infection (dated by TCRdb to about 2019). The meaning of the sample's treatment or condition label: in vitro stimulation with specific CMV peptide epitopes to enrich CMV-specific T cells. Sequencing instrument: Illumina HiSeq 1500. Clones were called with MiXCR by TCRdb after fastp trimmed the public reads at Q25, and only in-frame beta chains were retained. For every CDR3 protein sequence, its rows merge into one entry that carries the most common genes and DNA. Across this sample there are some 920,000 distinct CDR3 sequences, with 30% to 40% seen only once. The ten top clones hold over 12% of the sample. Antigens of these TCRs are unknown. The sequencing used cultured CD8+ T cells from PBMCs, collected from culture after CMV antigen stimulation. These receptors were collected from a human donor in good health (CMV status not recorded). Some clones in this sample may be carry-over from other donors' samples.

This clonotype came up many times. DNA of the CDR3: TGTGCCAGCAGCTTAGAGGCCGACCAGTACCAAGAGACCCAGTACTTC. It is translated as CASSLEADQYQETQYF. The rearrangement joins TRBV7-6 to TRBJ2-5; D is ambiguous. The ends were cut back, 1 base at V and 0 bases at J, with 12 bases in the middle. CDR3 length: 16 amino acids. Germline V CDR1 and CDR2: SGHVS, FNYEAQ.

In this sample, this clonotype turned up a few times. The V call is TRBV4-1, the J call TRBJ1-1, with D tentatively TRBD1 (5 bases). The CDR3 consists of 15 residues. CDR1 is MGHRA and CDR2 is YSYEKL in the germline V gene. With 0 bases removed from V and 3 bases from J, the gap between germline ends came to 11 bases. The CDR3 protein is CASSQEGAGHTEAFF. In nucleotides, the CDR3 is TGCGCCAGCAGCCAAGAAGGGGCAGGGCACACTGAAGCTTTCTTT.

A note on this clonotype: A much larger clone is a single base away; this may be a read error. The chain couples TRBV7-8 to TRBJ2-7; 10 positions agree with TRBD2. This CDR3 has 15 amino acids. CDR1 SGHVS and CDR2 FQNEAQ come from the germline V gene. The V segment lost 6 bases and the J segment 4 bases; nucleotides outside the gene matches: 9. In DNA form, the CDR3 reads TGTGCCAGCAGTTTTAGCGGGGGGTCCAGGTACGAGCAGTACTTC. Residues: CASSFSGGSRYEQYF.

The chain recombines TRBV10-3 with TRBJ2-5; D gene unclear. The germline V and J ends were trimmed by 2 bases and 2 bases, with 9 bases remaining between them. Germline V CDR1 and CDR2: ENHRY, SYGVKD. CDR3 length: 14 residues. CDR3 sequence reads: CAISEGQRQETQYF. The CDR3 DNA sequence: TGTGCCATCAGTGAGGGCCAACGACAAGAGACCCAGTACTTC.

This chain joins TRBV6-1 and TRBJ1-5; a possible D gene is TRBD1 (6 bases). The germline V gene encodes CDR1 MNHNS and CDR2 SASEGT. This CDR3 has 12 residues. V was pared by 8 bases and J by 3 bases, with 8 bases between. The CDR3 region is CASRQDNQPQHF. DNA for the CDR3: TGTGCCAGCCGACAGGACAATCAGCCCCAGCATTTT.

This clonotype was detected a few times. This chain uses TRBV7-9 with TRBJ1-2, with 9 positions matching TRBD1. CDR1 is SEHNR, CDR2 FQNEAQ, per germline (reference sequence). V was pared by 3 bases and J by 6 bases, with 11 bases of the junction left unmatched. The CDR3 consists of 16 residues. Written as DNA, the CDR3 is TGTGCCAGCAGCTTCGAGGGGACAGGGATACGGGATGGCTACACCTTC. Translated: CASSFEGTGIRDGYTF.

This chain connects TRBV7-8 to TRBJ1-2; no firm D call. The CDR3 has 14 amino acids. Germline CDR1 reads SGHVS; CDR2 reads FQNEAQ. Trimming took 4 bases from V and 4 from J, leaving 13 bases between them. The CDR3 here is CASSSARFSYGYTF. As DNA, the CDR3 is TGTGCCAGCAGCTCAGCGAGGTTTAGCTATGGCTACACCTTC. Drawing the rest from reference TRBV7-8 and TRBJ1-2, the complete variable domain is GAGVSQSPRYKVAKRGQDVALRCDPISGHVSLFWYQQALGQGPEFLTYFQNEAQLDKSGLPSDRFFAERPEGSVSTLKIQRTQQEDSAVYLCASSSARFSYGYTFGSGTRLTVV.

V gene TRBV6-5 combines with J gene TRBJ2-5, with D perhaps TRBD2 (6 bases). CDR1 is MNHEY and CDR2 is SVGAGI in the germline V gene. The CDR3 runs 14 residues. The V gene lost 4 bases and the J gene lost 3 bases, with 12 bases spanning the gap. The CDR3 sequence is CASSSLPGEETQYF. For the CDR3, the DNA is TGTGCCAGCAGTTCACTCCCGGGGGAAGAGACCCAGTACTTC.

This chain's CDR3 is CASSFAGVDTQYF. DNA for the CDR3: TGTGCCAGCAGTTTCGCGGGGGTAGATACGCAGTATTTT. The chain couples TRBV6-5 to TRBJ2-3; 7 bases map to TRBD2. V was pared by 4 bases and J by 5 bases, with 3 bases of the junction left unmatched. Germline CDR1 reads MNHEY; CDR2 reads SVGAGI. CDR3 length: 13 amino acids.

This clonotype has just one count. The chain has TRBV5-1 and TRBJ2-7, with D uncertain. V was clipped by 5 bases and J by 3 bases, with 12 bases between them. The CDR3 extends over 13 amino acids. Germline CDR1 reads SGHRS; CDR2 reads YFSETQ. The chain's CDR3 is CASRLNLGYEQYV. As DNA, the CDR3 is TGCGCCAGCAGATTGAATTTGGGCTACGAGCAGTACGTC.

This clonotype was observed a handful of times. The rearrangement joins TRBV2 to TRBJ1-2; 7 bases are shared with TRBD1. The V segment lost 6 bases and the J segment 3 bases; nucleotides outside the gene matches: 7. The CDR3 spans 14 residues. CDR1 is SNHLY, CDR2 FYNNEI, per germline. The CDR3 nucleotides are TGTGCCAGCAGGGGGGGGACAGAGTACTATGGCTACACCTTC. Its translation is CASRGGTEYYGYTF.

The rearrangement uses TRBV5-4 and TRBJ2-7; D ambiguous. Trimming cost V 4 bases and J 2 bases, with 13 bases left between them. This CDR3 is built from 14 residues. CDR1 and CDR2 from the germline V gene are SGHNT and YYREEE (reference sequence). The CDR3: CASSGVGSAYEQYF. In nucleotides, the CDR3 is TGTGCCAGCAGCGGGGTTGGTTCCGCCTACGAGCAGTACTTC.

The genes are TRBV4-3 and TRBJ1-1; a weak D match, TRBD1 (5 bases). This CDR3 contains 14 residues. CDR1 is LGHNA, CDR2 YSLEER, per germline. V lost 0 bases to trimming and J lost 5 bases, with 10 bases between them. The CDR3 reads CASSQDWQGTEAFF. For the CDR3, the DNA is TGCGCCAGCAGCCAAGATTGGCAGGGTACTGAAGCTTTCTTT.

The rearrangement joins TRBV3-1 to TRBJ2-7; D is possibly TRBD2 (6 bases). Germline values: CDR1 LGHDT, CDR2 YNNKEL (reference sequence). The CDR3 is made up of 14 amino acids. DNA of the CDR3: TGTGTCAGCAGCCCCGGGACTCGGACCTACGAGCAGTACGTC. Protein: CVSSPGTRTYEQYV.

This chain links TRBV27 with TRBJ2-7, with D maybe TRBD1 (6 bases). The CDR3 extends over 14 amino acids. V dropped 4 bases and J dropped 8 bases, with 18 bases sitting between them. The germline CDR1 and CDR2 sequences are MNHEY and SMNVEV (reference sequence). The CDR3 reads CASSSFSGEKKQYV. CDR3 DNA sequence: TGTGCCAGCAGTTCGTTCTCAGGGGAAAAGAAGCAGTACGTC.

The V and J genes are TRBV10-3 and TRBJ2-3, with 8 bases matching TRBD2. This CDR3 region has 16 residues. Per germline, CDR1 ENHRY and CDR2 SYGVKD. Germline trimming cut 6 bases from V and 4 bases from J; bases unmatched to any gene: 12. CDR3 nucleotide sequence: TGTGCCATCAGGGCAAGCGGGGGCGCCCGCGCAGATACGCAGTATTTT. It is translated as CAIRASGGARADTQYF.

This clonotype showed up just a few times. V and J are TRBV7-9 and TRBJ2-7; 10 nucleotides match TRBD2. This CDR3 is 14 amino acids long. The germline CDR1 and CDR2 sequences are SEHNR and FQNEAQ (reference sequence). V lost 5 bases to trimming and J lost 2 bases; unmatched junction nucleotides: 3. CDR3: CASSVGLAAYEQYF. The CDR3 coding sequence is TGTGCCAGCAGCGTAGGACTAGCGGCCTACGAGCAGTACTTC.

This clonotype was detected a few times. V gene TRBV7-6 combines with J gene TRBJ2-2; 8 bases map to TRBD1. After removal of 0 bases from V and 4 bases from J, the junction contained 10 bases not matched to a gene. Germline lookup yields CDR1 SGHVS and CDR2 FNYEAQ. The CDR3 contains 18 residues. The chain's CDR3 is CASSLATGGSFGTGELFF. The CDR3 DNA is TGTGCCAGCAGCTTAGCAACAGGGGGAAGTTTCGGCACCGGGGAGCTGTTTTTT.

The gene calls are TRBV11-2 and TRBJ2-1; 9 bases are a match to TRBD2. The junction had 16 bases not matched to a gene; V was cut back by 1 base and J by 9 bases. CDR3 length equals 18 residues. CDR1 SGHAT and CDR2 FQNNGV come from the germline V gene. The DNA for the CDR3 is TGTGCCAGCAGCTTAGTCCCCCCTTGGGGCGGGGGGGGAGGTGAGCAGTTCTTC. Protein sequence: CASSLVPPWGGGGGEQFF.

Here the CDR3 reads CASSLGGAGGAFF. CDR3 in DNA: TGTGCCAGCAGCTTAGGTGGGGCCGGCGGGGCTTTCTTT. The chain links TRBV7-6 to TRBJ1-1; D possibly corresponds to TRBD1 (5 bases). The V end lost 1 base, the J end lost 11 bases, and 14 bases lay between the germline ends. The CDR3 sequence is 13 residues long. In germline, CDR1 is SGHVS, CDR2 FNYEAQ.

This chain joins TRBV19 and TRBJ2-2; 8 bases agree with TRBD1. The germline CDR1 and CDR2 sequences are LNHDA and SQIVND (reference sequence). V shed 1 base, J shed 2 bases, and the junction held 6 bases outside the gene matches. This CDR3 contains 17 residues. This CDR3 is CASSIAPTGVNTGELFF. For the CDR3, the DNA is TGTGCCAGTAGTATAGCCCCGACAGGGGTCAACACCGGGGAGCTGTTTTTT.

About this clonotype itself: At one end, the junction sequence differs from germline, possibly due to a read error. The J gene is TRBJ2-2, the V gene TRBV7-6; D is tentatively TRBD1 or TRBD2 (5 bases each). CDR3 size: 15 residues. Germline lookup yields CDR1 SGHVS and CDR2 FNYEAQ. CDR3 coding DNA: TGTGCCAACAGCTTAGCGCTTGGGGGTCCCGGGGAGCTGTTTTTT. Its translation is CANSLALGGPGELFF.

This clonotype was seen ten or more times. The V and J genes are TRBV18 and TRBJ2-3; D ambiguous. There are 13 residues in the CDR3. Trimming cost V 8 bases and J 0 bases, with 9 bases left between them. CDR1 and CDR2 (germline): KGHSH, LQKENI. The CDR3 coding sequence is TGTGCCAGCAGCCCCGTCAGCACAGATACGCAGTATTTT. It codes for CASSPVSTDTQYF.

This chain uses TRBV28 with TRBJ1-5; D is undetermined. V was clipped by 5 bases and J by 0 bases, with 32 bases between them. Germline CDR1 is MDHEN and CDR2 is SYDVKM. CDR3 length: 22 amino acids. CDR3 sequence reads: CASSPPPLGGSNTKYSNQPQHF. In DNA, the CDR3 is TGTGCCAGCAGTCCACCCCCCCTCGGAGGTTCGAACACCAAATATAGCAATCAGCCCCAGCATTTT. The variable domain in full, completed from reference TRBV28 and TRBJ1-5, reads DVKVTQSSRYLVKRTGEKVFLECVQDMDHENMFWYRQDPGLGLRLIYFSYDVKMKEKGDIPEGYSVSREKKERFSLILESASTNQTSMYLCASSPPPLGGSNTKYSNQPQHFGDGTRLSIL.

The rearrangement uses TRBV27 and TRBJ1-5; D is unresolved. Per germline, CDR1 MNHEY and CDR2 SMNVEV (reference sequence). V lost 8 bases, J lost 6 bases, and 11 bases lay in between. The CDR3 runs to 12 residues. Here the CDR3 DNA reads TGTGCCAGCGGACTCAATGGTCAGCCCCAGCATTTT. This sequence encodes CASGLNGQPQHF.

The chain links TRBV27 to TRBJ2-1; D is undetermined. Germline assignment: CDR1 MNHEY and CDR2 SMNVEV (reference sequence). Trimming left V 5 bases short and J 8 bases short, with 10 bases between. CDR3 length: 12 residues. This CDR3 is CASSGPPDEQFF. The CDR3 coding sequence is TGTGCCAGCAGTGGGCCCCCCGATGAGCAGTTCTTC.

The rearrangement joins TRBV6-1 to TRBJ1-5, with D uncertain. V was shortened by 8 bases and J by 11 bases, with 10 bases between the two germline ends. Per germline, CDR1 MNHNS and CDR2 SASEGT. CDR3 length: 10 residues. The CDR3 loop is CASSANSQHF. For the CDR3, the DNA is TGTGCCAGCTCGGCCAATTCCCAGCATTTT.

The CDR3 DNA is TGCAGTGCTGCAGACAGGGATAGCAATCAGCCCCAGCATTTT. Residues: CSAADRDSNQPQHF. V is TRBV20-1 and J is TRBJ1-5, with 7 bases aligning to TRBD1. CDR1 and CDR2 (germline): DFQATT, SNEGSKA (reference sequence). This CDR3 is 14 amino acids long. The V segment lost 5 bases and the J segment 0 bases; nucleotides outside the gene matches: 4.

The chain uses TRBV10-3 and TRBJ2-1; unclear D gene. Germline loops: CDR1 ENHRY, CDR2 SYGVKD. This CDR3 comprises 16 residues. Trimming pared 0 bases from V and 0 bases from J, leaving 9 bases between. The DNA for the CDR3 is TGTGCCATCAGTGAGTCCGAACTGAGCTCCTACAATGAGCAGTTCTTC. Translated, it gives CAISESELSSYNEQFF.

The chain recombines TRBV27 with TRBJ2-7; D may be TRBD1 (5 bases). This CDR3 contains 16 residues. V lost 6 bases and J 0 bases, leaving 18 bases between the germline ends. The germline V gene encodes CDR1 MNHEY and CDR2 SMNVEV (reference sequence). CDR3 sequence: CASSHTVDSLSYEQYF. CDR3 DNA: TGTGCCAGCAGCCATACTGTAGACAGCCTCTCCTACGAGCAGTACTTC.

The rearrangement links TRBV12-3 or TRBV12-4 to TRBJ1-1; D unresolved. The V end lost 5 bases, the J end lost 1 base, and 11 bases lay between the germline ends. The CDR3 sequence is 14 residues long. The DNA for the CDR3 is TGTGCCAGCAGTGTGACCCCAGGGAACACTGAAGCTTTCTTT. Protein sequence: CASSVTPGNTEAFF.

The chain recombines TRBV20-1 with TRBJ1-2; 9 nucleotides line up with TRBD1. Germline CDR1 and CDR2: DFQATT and SNEGSKA (reference sequence). The CDR3 loop spans 16 amino acids. J gave up 1 base and V 5 bases, and 11 bases lay outside the gene matches. This chain's CDR3 is CSAPLRDRDHNYGYTF. The CDR3 DNA sequence: TGCAGTGCTCCCCTCCGGGACAGGGACCATAACTATGGCTACACCTTC.